One TCR beta chain is described in this entry. What it recognizes is unknown. The sample originates from a study of blood T cells in healthy people across ages. Study in general: Every two T cells gave about one barcoded beta molecule via template switching. Study-level findings and limits: Per million T cells, TCR beta diversity dropped roughly linearly as age increased.

The V gene's germline CDR1 is ENHRY and CDR2 SYGVKD. There are 14 residues in the CDR3. Deletions cut 5 bases from V and 1 base from J, with 10 bases between. Primers used in a second PCR of about 6 to 11 cycles were a sample-barcoded 5' primer and a J-beta primer mix. TCRdb fed the 5' RACE reads into MiXCR, producing one record per CDR3 protein. The sample has about 640,000 distinct CDR3 sequences, 58% seen once. Researchers report isolating at least 6 million PBMCs per sample. The TCR comes from a man aged 60-69 years in good health. The sample comprised blood. The rearrangement links TRBV10-3 to TRBJ2-3, with D possibly being TRBD1 or TRBD2 (5 bases each). In DNA, the CDR3 is TGTGCCATCAGTTCCGGGGCCCGCACAGATACGCAGTATTTT. Amino acid sequence: CAISSGARTDTQYF.